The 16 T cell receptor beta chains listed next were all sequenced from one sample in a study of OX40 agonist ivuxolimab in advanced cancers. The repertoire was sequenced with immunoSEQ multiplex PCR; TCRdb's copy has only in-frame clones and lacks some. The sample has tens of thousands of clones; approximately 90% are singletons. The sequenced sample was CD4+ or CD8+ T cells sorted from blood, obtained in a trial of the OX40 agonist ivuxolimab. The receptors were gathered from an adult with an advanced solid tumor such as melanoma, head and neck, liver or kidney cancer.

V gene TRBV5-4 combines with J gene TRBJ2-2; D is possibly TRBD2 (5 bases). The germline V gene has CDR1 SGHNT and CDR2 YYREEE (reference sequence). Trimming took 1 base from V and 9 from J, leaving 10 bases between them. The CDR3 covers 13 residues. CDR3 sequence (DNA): TGTGCCAGCAGCTTGAGAGGGTTAAGGGAGCTGTTTTTT. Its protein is CASSLRGLRELFF.

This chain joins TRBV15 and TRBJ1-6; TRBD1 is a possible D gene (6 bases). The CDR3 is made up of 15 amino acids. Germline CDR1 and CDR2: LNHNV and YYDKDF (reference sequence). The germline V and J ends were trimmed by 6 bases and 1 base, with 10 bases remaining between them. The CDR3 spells CATRGGTSYNSPLHF. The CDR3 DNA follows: TGTGCCACCAGAGGGGGAACTTCCTATAATTCACCCCTCCACTTT.

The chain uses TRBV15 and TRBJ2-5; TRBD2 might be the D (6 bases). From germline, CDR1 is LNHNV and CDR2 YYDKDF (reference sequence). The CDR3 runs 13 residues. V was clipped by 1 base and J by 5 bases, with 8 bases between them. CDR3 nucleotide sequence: TGTGCCACCAGCAGAGCTGGGGGGGAGACCCAGTACTTC. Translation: CATSRAGGETQYF.

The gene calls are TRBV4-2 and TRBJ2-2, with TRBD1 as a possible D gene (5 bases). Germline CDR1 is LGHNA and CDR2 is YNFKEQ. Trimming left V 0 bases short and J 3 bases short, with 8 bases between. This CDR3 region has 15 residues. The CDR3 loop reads CASSQDRGYTGELFF. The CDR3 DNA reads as TGTGCCAGCAGCCAAGATAGGGGTTACACCGGGGAGCTGTTTTTT.

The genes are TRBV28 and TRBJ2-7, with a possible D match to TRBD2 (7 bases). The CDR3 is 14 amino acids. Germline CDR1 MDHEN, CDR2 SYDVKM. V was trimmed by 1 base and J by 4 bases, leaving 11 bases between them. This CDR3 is CASSLFGGHYEQYF. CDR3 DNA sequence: TGTGCCAGCAGTTTATTCGGGGGGCATTACGAGCAGTACTTC.

The CDR3 region has the DNA TGTGCCAGCAGCTTGGCCGGGAGGGGCCTTGCCTACGAGCAGTACTTC. Translating gives CASSLAGRGLAYEQYF. The chain couples TRBV5-4 to TRBJ2-7; 8 bases match TRBD2. The CDR3 contains 16 residues. V dropped 0 bases and J dropped 2; count of bases not matched to a gene: 7. The germline gives CDR1 SGHNT, CDR2 YYREEE (reference sequence).

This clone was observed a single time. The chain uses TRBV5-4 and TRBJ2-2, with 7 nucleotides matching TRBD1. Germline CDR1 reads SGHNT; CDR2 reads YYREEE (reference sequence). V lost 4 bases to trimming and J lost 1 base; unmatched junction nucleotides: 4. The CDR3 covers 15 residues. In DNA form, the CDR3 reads TGTGCCAGCAGCACGGACAGGCAGAACACCGGGGAGCTGTTTTTT. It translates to CASSTDRQNTGELFF.

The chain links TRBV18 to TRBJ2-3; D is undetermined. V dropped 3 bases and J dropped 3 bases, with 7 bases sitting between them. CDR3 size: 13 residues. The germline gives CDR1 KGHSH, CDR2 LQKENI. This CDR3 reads CASSPSQTDTQYF. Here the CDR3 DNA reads TGTGCCAGCTCACCCTCACAAACAGATACGCAGTATTTT.

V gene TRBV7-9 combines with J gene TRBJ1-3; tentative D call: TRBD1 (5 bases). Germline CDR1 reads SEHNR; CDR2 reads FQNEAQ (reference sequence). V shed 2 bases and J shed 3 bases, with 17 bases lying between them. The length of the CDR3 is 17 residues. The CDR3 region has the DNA TGTGCCAGCAGCTTAAGTGGGGCAGGGCGAATTGGAAACACCATATATTTT. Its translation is CASSLSGAGRIGNTIYF. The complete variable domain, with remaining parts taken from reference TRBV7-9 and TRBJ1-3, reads DTGVSQNPRHKITKRGQNVTFRCDPISEHNRLYWYRQTLGQGPEFLTYFQNEAQLEKSRLLSDRFSAERPKGSFSTLEIQRTEQGDSAMYLCASSLSGAGRIGNTIYFGEGSWLTVV.

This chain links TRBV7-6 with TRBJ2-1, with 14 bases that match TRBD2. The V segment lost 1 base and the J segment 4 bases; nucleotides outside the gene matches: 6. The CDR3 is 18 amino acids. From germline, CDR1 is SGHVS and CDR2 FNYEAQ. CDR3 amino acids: CASSLGGLAGVGYNEQFF. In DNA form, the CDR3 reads TGTGCCAGCAGCTTAGGGGGACTAGCGGGAGTTGGGTACAATGAGCAGTTCTTC. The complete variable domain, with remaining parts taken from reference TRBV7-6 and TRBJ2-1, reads GAGVSQSPRYKVTKRGQDVALRCDPISGHVSLYWYRQALGQGPEFLTYFNYEAQQDKSGLPNDRFSAERPEGSISTLTIQRTEQRDSAMYRCASSLGGLAGVGYNEQFFGPGTRLTVL.

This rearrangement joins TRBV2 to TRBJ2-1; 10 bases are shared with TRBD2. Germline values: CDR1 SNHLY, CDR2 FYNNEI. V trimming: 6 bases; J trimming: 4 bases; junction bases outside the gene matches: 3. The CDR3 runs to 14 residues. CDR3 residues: CASRGTSAYNEQFF. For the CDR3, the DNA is TGTGCCAGCAGGGGGACTAGCGCATACAATGAGCAGTTCTTC.

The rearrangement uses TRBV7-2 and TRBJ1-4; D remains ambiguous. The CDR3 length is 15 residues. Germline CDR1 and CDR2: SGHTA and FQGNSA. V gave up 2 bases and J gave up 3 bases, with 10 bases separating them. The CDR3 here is CASSLLVSSNEKLFF. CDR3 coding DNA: TGTGCCAGCAGCTTATTAGTGTCGTCTAATGAAAAACTGTTTTTT.

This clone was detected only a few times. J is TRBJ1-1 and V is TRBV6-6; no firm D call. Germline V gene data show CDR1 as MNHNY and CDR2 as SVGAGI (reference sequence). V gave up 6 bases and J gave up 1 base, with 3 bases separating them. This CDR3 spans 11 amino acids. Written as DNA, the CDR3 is TGTGCCAGCAGGGGGAACACTGAAGCTTTCTTT. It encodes CASRGNTEAFF.

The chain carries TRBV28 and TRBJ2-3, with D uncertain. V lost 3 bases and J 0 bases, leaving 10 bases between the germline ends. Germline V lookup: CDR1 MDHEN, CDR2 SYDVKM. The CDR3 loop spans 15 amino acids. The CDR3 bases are TGTGCCAGCAGTTTTGTCGGAACTAGCACAGATACGCAGTATTTT. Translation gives CASSFVGTSTDTQYF.

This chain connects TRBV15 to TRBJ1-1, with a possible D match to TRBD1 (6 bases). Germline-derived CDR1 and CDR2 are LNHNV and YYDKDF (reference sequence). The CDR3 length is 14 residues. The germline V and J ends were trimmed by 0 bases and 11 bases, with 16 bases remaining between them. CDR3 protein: CATSREGGGGPAFF. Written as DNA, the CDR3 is TGTGCCACCAGCAGAGAGGGCGGGGGCGGCCCGGCTTTCTTT.

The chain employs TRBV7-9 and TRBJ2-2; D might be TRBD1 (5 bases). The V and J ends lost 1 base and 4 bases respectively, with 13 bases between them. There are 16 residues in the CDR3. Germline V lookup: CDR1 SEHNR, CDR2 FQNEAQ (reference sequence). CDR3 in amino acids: CASSLGDRMSTGELFF. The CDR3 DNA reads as TGTGCCAGCAGCTTAGGTGACAGAATGAGCACCGGGGAGCTGTTTTTT. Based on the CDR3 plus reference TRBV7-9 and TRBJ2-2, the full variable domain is DTGVSQNPRHKITKRGQNVTFRCDPISEHNRLYWYRQTLGQGPEFLTYFQNEAQLEKSRLLSDRFSAERPKGSFSTLEIQRTEQGDSAMYLCASSLGDRMSTGELFFGEGSRLTVL.